The rows below give T cell receptor beta chains drawn from one sample of a study of naive and memory T cell subsets. TCRdb redid the calling of the UMI-ligation and nested PCR reads with MiXCR, one entry per CDR3 protein. The table includes under 150,000 distinct CDR3 sequences, 15% to 25% detected once. The sequencing input was naive CD8+ T cells from blood. The receptors stem from a human donor in good health. Each CDR3 is given with its conserved first and last residue. The D gene is left open where the match is weak. Some rows mark clone size as missing; the rest say once, few, many or name a class of expanded clone.

TRBV10-3	-	-	TRBJ1-5	CAISAGQSPKQPQHF	TGTGCCATCAGCGCCGGACAGTCGCCAAAACAGCCCCAGCATTTT
TRBV6-2/TRBV6-3	few	-	TRBJ1-5	CASRGTQINQPQHF	TGTGCCAGCAGAGGAACGCAAATAAATCAGCCCCAGCATTTT
TRBV28	few	-	TRBJ2-6	CASSRYLSPPPDRHSGANVLTF	TGTGCCAGCAGCCGATATCTATCCCCACCCCCTGACAGACACTCTGGGGCCAACGTCCTGACTTTC
TRBV12-3/TRBV12-4	-	TRBD2	TRBJ2-3	CASTTSGSTDTQYF	TGTGCCAGCACGACTAGCGGTAGCACAGATACGCAGTATTTT
TRBV27	-	-	TRBJ2-7	CASSMQGRTYEQYF	TGTGCCAGCAGTATGCAGGGGAGGACCTACGAGCAGTACTTC
TRBV6-5	few	-	TRBJ2-1	CASSYYREQFF	TGTGCCAGCAGTTACTACCGTGAGCAGTTCTTC
TRBV5-1	-	-	TRBJ2-7	CASRPTGPSYEQYF	TGCGCCAGCAGGCCCACAGGGCCCTCCTACGAGCAGTACTTC
TRBV2	-	TRBD2	TRBJ2-1	CASRRLAGDYNEQFF	TGTGCCAGCAGACGACTAGCGGGAGATTACAATGAGCAGTTCTTC
TRBV5-5	many	-	TRBJ2-1	CASSPGPSSNEQFF	TGTGCCAGCAGCCCGGGTCCTAGCTCCAATGAGCAGTTCTTC
TRBV5-6	-	TRBD2	TRBJ2-7	CASSLGGGRAYEQYF	TGTGCCAGCAGCTTGGGCGGCGGGAGGGCCTACGAGCAGTACTTC
TRBV20-1	few	-	TRBJ1-1	CSAPSSENTEAFF	TGCAGTGCTCCTTCGTCCGAGAACACTGAAGCTTTCTTT
TRBV29-1	-	-	TRBJ1-2	CSVVTPGLYYGYTF	TGCAGCGTTGTAACTCCAGGGCTCTACTATGGCTACACCTTC
TRBV28	few	TRBD1	TRBJ2-2	CASTGDRAGTGELFF	TGTGCCAGCACCGGGGACAGGGCGGGCACCGGGGAGCTGTTTTTT
TRBV7-9	few	-	TRBJ2-1	CASSLDSGHEQFF	TGTGCCAGCAGCTTAGATTCAGGGCATGAGCAGTTCTTC
TRBV7-8	-	-	TRBJ2-7	CASSRTPPGSYEQYF	TGTGCCAGCAGCCGGACACCCCCGGGCTCCTACGAGCAGTACTTC
TRBV20-1	many	TRBD1	TRBJ1-5	CSAPEKGTGVHQPQHF	TGCAGTGCACCAGAGAAGGGGACAGGCGTTCATCAGCCCCAGCATTTT
TRBV11-2	few	-	TRBJ2-3	CASEVGTDTQYF	TGTGCCAGCGAGGTTGGCACAGATACGCAGTATTTT
TRBV7-9	-	-	TRBJ1-1	CASSFRKNTEAFF	TGTGCCAGCAGCTTTCGCAAGAACACTGAAGCTTTCTTT
TRBV21-1	few	-	TRBJ1-1	CASSKVRRMNTEAFF	TGTGCCAGCAGCAAAGTACGGAGGATGAACACTGAAGCTTTCTTT
TRBV7-8	many	-	TRBJ1-1	CASSLGETSTEAFF	TGTGCCAGCAGCTTAGGAGAGACGTCCACTGAAGCTTTCTTT
TRBV11-2	-	-	TRBJ2-7	CASSLDQQYF	TGTGCCAGCAGCTTAGACCAGCAGTACTTC
TRBV4-3	-	TRBD1	TRBJ2-7	CASSQTGTETKQQYF	TGCGCCAGCAGCCAGACCGGGACAGAAACAAAACAACAGTACTTC
TRBV28	few	TRBD1	TRBJ2-1	CASSGIEGASYNEQFF	TGTGCCAGCAGTGGAATCGAGGGGGCCTCCTACAATGAGCAGTTCTTC
TRBV4-3	few	-	TRBJ1-2	CASSQVAGPNYGYTF	TGCGCCAGCAGCCAAGTGGCGGGACCTAACTATGGCTACACCTTC
TRBV12-3/TRBV12-4	-	TRBD1	TRBJ1-4	CASSWDRNNEKLFF	TGTGCCAGCAGTTGGGACAGGAATAATGAAAAACTGTTTTTT
TRBV7-2	few	TRBD1	TRBJ2-3	CASSSRGQDRSTDTQYF	TGTGCCAGCAGCTCTAGGGGACAGGATCGGAGCACAGATACGCAGTATTTT
TRBV2	-	-	TRBJ2-5	CASSDWSQYQETQYF	TGTGCCAGCAGTGATTGGTCGCAGTACCAAGAGACCCAGTACTTC